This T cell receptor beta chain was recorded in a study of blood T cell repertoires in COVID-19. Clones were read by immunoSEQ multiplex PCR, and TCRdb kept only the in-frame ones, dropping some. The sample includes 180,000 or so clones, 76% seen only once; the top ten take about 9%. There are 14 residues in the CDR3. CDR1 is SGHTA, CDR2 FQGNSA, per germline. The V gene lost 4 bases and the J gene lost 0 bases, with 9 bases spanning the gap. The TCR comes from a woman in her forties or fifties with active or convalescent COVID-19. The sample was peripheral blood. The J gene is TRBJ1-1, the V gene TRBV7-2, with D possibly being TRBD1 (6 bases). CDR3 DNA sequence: TGTGCCAGCAGCTCCACAGGGCTGAACACTGAAGCTTTCTTT. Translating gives CASSSTGLNTEAFF.